This T cell receptor (beta chain) was documented in a study of T-cell memory formation after mild COVID-19. UMIs and sample barcodes were carried by the TCR alpha and TCR beta cDNA libraries that 5'RACE produced using constant-segment primers. Via MiXCR, TCRdb re-called the 5' RACE reads, giving one row per CDR3 protein. The sample shows 550,000 to 650,000 distinct CDR3 sequences, 17% of them seen only once. This clonotype was picked up a small number of times. V lost 4 bases to trimming and J lost 3 bases, with 16 bases between them. The CDR3 loop spans 15 amino acids. V is TRBV12-3 or TRBV12-4 and J is TRBJ2-7, with TRBD2 as a possible D gene (5 bases). Sequenced: PBMCs or a T cell subset sorted from them (not recorded which). The source is an adult woman who had mild COVID-19 (a few samples of this study predate the infection). Cell type and time point are not known. DNA for the CDR3: TGTGCCAGCAGTTATCGGAGGTTGAGACTCTACGAGCAGTACTTC. Protein product: CASSYRRLRLYEQYF.